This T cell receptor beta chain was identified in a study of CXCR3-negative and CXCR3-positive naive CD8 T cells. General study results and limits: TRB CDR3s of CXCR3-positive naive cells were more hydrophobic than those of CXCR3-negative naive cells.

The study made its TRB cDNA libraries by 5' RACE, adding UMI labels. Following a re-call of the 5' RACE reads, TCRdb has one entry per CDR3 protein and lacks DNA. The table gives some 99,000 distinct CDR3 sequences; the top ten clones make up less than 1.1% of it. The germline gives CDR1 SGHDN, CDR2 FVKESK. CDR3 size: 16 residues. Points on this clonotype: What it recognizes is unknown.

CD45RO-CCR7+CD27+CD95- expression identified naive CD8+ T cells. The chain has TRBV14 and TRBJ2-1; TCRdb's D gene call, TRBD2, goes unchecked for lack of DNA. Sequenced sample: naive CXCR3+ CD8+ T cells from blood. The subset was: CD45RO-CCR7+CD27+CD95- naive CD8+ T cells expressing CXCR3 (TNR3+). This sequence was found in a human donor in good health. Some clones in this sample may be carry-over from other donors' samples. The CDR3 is CASSQDGAVPGSEQFF.